This T cell receptor beta chain came from a study of cytomegalovirus exposure and HLA in healthy donors. Study background: Among the roughly 380 donors who were genotyped, about 86% fell in the genetic ancestry cluster that is associated with self-reported Caucasian donors. Findings and limits, study-wide: Earlier findings revealed that most TCR beta V segments proved productive either about 90% or about 30% of the time.

Amplification used 60 Vbeta primers and 13 Jbeta primers. Data came from immunoSEQ multiplex PCR; TCRdb stores just in-frame clones and leaves some out. The table includes roughly 190,000 clones, about four fifths detected once. Germline V gene data show CDR1 as SGHAT and CDR2 as FQDESV (reference sequence). The CDR3 totals 14 residues. Trimming pared 0 bases from V and 7 bases from J, leaving 10 bases between. Details on this clone: What it binds is unknown.

Input material: PBMCs. The chain employs TRBV11-1 and TRBJ2-1, with a tentative D call TRBD2 (7 bases). The receptor's source is a woman aged 45 to 65 in good health and CMV-seronegative. The CDR3, as DNA: TGTGCCAGCAGCTTAGCGGGGGGGCGAAATGAGCAGTTCTTC. Amino acids: CASSLAGGRNEQFF.